The next 18 T cell receptor beta chains were all read from a single sample in a study of post-analysis software for immune sequencing data. Overall study findings and caveats: With TRBV5-6, TRBV5-1 and TRBV20-1 included, roughly five TRBV segments were more frequent in patients than in controls.

Their antigen targets remain unknown. Each TCR beta cDNA library carried unique molecular identifiers. Using its own MiXCR run on the PCR reads, TCRdb lists one record per CDR3 protein. Counted here are hundreds of thousands of distinct CDR3 sequences, 25% to 30% occurring once; the ten biggest clones make up roughly 0.53%. Source material: blood. The receptors derive from a girl between 5 and 17 years old with multiple sclerosis.

The gene calls are TRBV7-2 and TRBJ1-4, with 8 positions matching TRBD1. V lost 5 bases to trimming and J lost 5 bases; unmatched junction nucleotides: 4. CDR3 length: 14 residues. Germline lookup yields CDR1 SGHTA and CDR2 FQGNSA. The CDR3 DNA reads as TGTGCCAGCAGCCAGAGGACAGGGAATGAAAAACTGTTTTTT. Its translation: CASSQRTGNEKLFF.

The chain is built from TRBV6-5 and TRBJ2-1; D gene ambiguous. Trimming took 8 bases from V and 10 from J, leaving 15 bases between them. CDR1 and CDR2 (germline): MNHEY, SVGAGI. This CDR3 is 12 amino acids long. CDR3 bases: TGTGCCAGCGGCCCCCCACTACGCGAGCAGTTCTTC. Its translation: CASGPPLREQFF.

V and J are TRBV20-1 and TRBJ2-1, with D tentatively TRBD1 (6 bases). The CDR3 contains 15 residues. Per the germline V gene, CDR1 is DFQATT and CDR2 is SNEGSKA (reference sequence). Deletions cut 4 bases from V and 0 bases from J, with 13 bases between. The CDR3 DNA is TGCAGTGCTACCACAGGGCCCTTCTCCTACAATGAGCAGTTCTTC. Protein sequence: CSATTGPFSYNEQFF.

The J gene is TRBJ1-5, the V gene TRBV7-9; weak D call: TRBD1 (6 bases). The CDR3 consists of 13 residues. Germline CDR1 and CDR2: SEHNR and FQNEAQ (reference sequence). V dropped 5 bases and J dropped 3 bases, with 8 bases sitting between them. CDR3 region: CASSRTDNQPQHF. The CDR3, as DNA: TGTGCCAGCAGCCGGACAGACAATCAGCCCCAGCATTTT.

In DNA form, the CDR3 reads TGCAGCAGGCGGGAGAGAGGGACAGATACGCAGTATTTT. It codes for CSRRERGTDTQYF. The chain couples TRBV20-1 to TRBJ2-3; TRBD2 matches 7 bases. From germline, CDR1 is DFQATT and CDR2 SNEGSKA (reference sequence). This CDR3 comprises 13 residues.

Only a few counts were recorded for this clonotype. V gene TRBV12-3 or TRBV12-4 combines with J gene TRBJ1-2; D uncertain. This CDR3 region has 11 residues. The V end was cut by 4 bases, the J end by 8 bases, with 8 bases between. This CDR3 is CASSSFGGYTF. The CDR3 DNA follows: TGTGCCAGCAGTTCTTTCGGGGGCTACACCTTC.

This clonotype was counted only a few times. This chain joins TRBV24-1 and TRBJ1-5; D is unresolved. V was trimmed by 11 bases and J by 0 bases, leaving 10 bases between them. This CDR3 has 13 residues. Germline V lookup: CDR1 KGHDR, CDR2 SFDVKD. The CDR3 DNA sequence: TGTGCCATCGACACCCATAGCAATCAGCCCCAGCATTTT. Translating it yields CAIDTHSNQPQHF.

The chain uses TRBV6-2 or TRBV6-3 and TRBJ2-7; 7 positions agree with TRBD2. The junction had 0 bases not matched to a gene; V was cut back by 2 bases and J by 2 bases. This CDR3 comprises 13 residues. In germline, CDR1 is MNHEY, CDR2 SVGEGT. CDR3 loop: CASSYLAAYEQYF. DNA for the CDR3: TGTGCCAGCAGTTACCTAGCGGCCTACGAGCAGTACTTC.

The V gene is TRBV6-2 or TRBV6-3, the J gene TRBJ2-3, with D hard to call. The V gene's germline CDR1 is MNHEY and CDR2 SVGEGT. Trimming removed 0 bases from V and 6 bases from J, with 4 bases in between. The CDR3 is 12 amino acids. This CDR3 is CASSYSWDTQYF. The CDR3 coding sequence is TGTGCCAGCAGTTACTCGTGGGATACGCAGTATTTT.

On this clonotype itself: A read error may explain this, as a much larger clone is one base away. The V and J genes are TRBV27 and TRBJ2-7; 9 nucleotides match TRBD1. This CDR3 contains 14 residues. Trimming removed 6 bases from V and 2 bases from J; junction bases left unmatched: 5. Germline V CDR1 and CDR2: MNHEY, SMNVEV (reference sequence). The CDR3 loop is CASSTGTGPYEQYF. The DNA of the CDR3 is TGTGCCAGCAGCACTGGGACAGGGCCCTACGAGCAGTACTTC.

The chain combines TRBV6-2 or TRBV6-3 with TRBJ2-3; 10 positions match TRBD1. Germline V gene sequence: CDR1 MNHEY, CDR2 SVGEGT. J gave up 3 bases and V 2 bases, and 8 bases lay outside the gene matches. The CDR3 covers 17 residues. The CDR3 DNA reads TGTGCCAGCAGTTACACCGGGACAGGGGTCGGGACAGATACGCAGTATTTT. Residues: CASSYTGTGVGTDTQYF.

V and J are TRBV5-1 and TRBJ2-5; 8 bases align to TRBD2. Gene TRBJ2-7 matches the end of the DNA better, so the J call may be wrong. Germline V gene data show CDR1 as SGHRS and CDR2 as YFSETQ. The CDR3 length is 14 residues. CDR3 residues: CASSLGLAIGEQYF. The CDR3, as DNA: TGCGCCAGCAGCTTGGGACTAGCGATTGGCGAGCAGTACTTC.

The chain joins TRBV28 to TRBJ2-5, with 7 bases matching TRBD1. The ends lost 3 bases at V and 2 bases at J; junction bases unmatched: 3. There are 14 residues in the CDR3. In germline, CDR1 is MDHEN, CDR2 SYDVKM. CDR3 residues: CASSFSGQQETQYF. In DNA form, the CDR3 reads TGTGCCAGCAGTTTTTCGGGACAGCAAGAGACCCAGTACTTC.

The chain recombines TRBV5-1 with TRBJ2-1, with 7 bases fitting TRBD2. Losses at the gene ends were 2 bases for V and 5 bases for J; bases not matched to a gene: 10. Germline CDR1 reads SGHRS; CDR2 reads YFSETQ. There are 16 residues in the CDR3. CDR3 DNA: TGCGCCAGCAGCTTAGGCACCGGGACTACCGACAATGAGCAGTTCTTC. Protein sequence: CASSLGTGTTDNEQFF.

This chain connects TRBV27 to TRBJ1-5; no clear D. Trimming cost V 0 bases and J 1 base, with 19 bases left between them. Germline loops: CDR1 MNHEY, CDR2 SMNVEV (reference sequence). The CDR3 consists of 19 residues. CDR3 sequence (DNA): TGTGCCAGCAGTTTATCAGGGCCGGGGTTGGATATAAGCAATCAGCCCCAGCATTTT. Its protein product is CASSLSGPGLDISNQPQHF.

The gene calls are TRBV15 and TRBJ1-1; D unclear. Germline assignment: CDR1 LNHNV and CDR2 YYDKDF (reference sequence). V was cut by 2 bases and J by 4 bases, with 14 bases left in between. The CDR3 is 15 residues long. As DNA, the CDR3 is TGTGCCACCAGCAGATCCCCGCCGGGGTTCACTGAAGCTTTCTTT. Translating it yields CATSRSPPGFTEAFF.

This clonotype was detected only a few times. J is TRBJ2-7 and V is TRBV20-1; no clear D gene. This CDR3 is built from 15 residues. CDR1 and CDR2 (germline): DFQATT, SNEGSKA (reference sequence). V gave up 0 bases and J gave up 2 bases, with 14 bases separating them. CDR3 region: CSARDIGSSPYEQYF. The CDR3 nucleotides read TGCAGTGCTAGAGATATTGGCAGCTCCCCCTACGAGCAGTACTTC.

The J gene is TRBJ2-7, the V gene TRBV20-1; 8 bases map to TRBD1. Germline values: CDR1 DFQATT, CDR2 SNEGSKA (reference sequence). With 2 bases clipped from V and 7 bases from J, the junction kept 4 bases outside the gene matches. The length of the CDR3 is 12 residues. For the CDR3, the DNA is TGCAGTGCTAGACAGGGGGCGCGGGAGCAGTACTTC. It encodes CSARQGAREQYF.